The rows below give T cell receptor beta chains drawn from one sample of a study of control samples from healthy donors and cancer patients. Clones were read by immunoSEQ multiplex PCR, and TCRdb kept only the in-frame ones, dropping some. The listing contains around 190,000 clones. Sequencing used blood. The receptor source for this set is a woman in her twenties or thirties in good health. CDR3s include the opening cysteine and the closing phenylalanine or tryptophan. The order of the fields is V gene, J gene, D gene, CDR3 DNA, CDR3 protein. The D gene is left open where the match is weak.

v_gene: TRBV30
j_gene: TRBJ1-3
d_gene: TRBD1
CDR3nt: TGTGCCTGGAGTTTCCCTCCCGGGACAGGGTTTGACTCTGGAAACACCATATATTTT
CDR3aa: CAWSFPPGTGFDSGNTIYF

v_gene: TRBV19
j_gene: TRBJ2-2
d_gene: -
CDR3nt: TGTGCCAGTAGTCTGGGGGGAGTCACCGGGGAGCTGTTTTTT
CDR3aa: CASSLGGVTGELFF

v_gene: TRBV28
j_gene: TRBJ2-1
d_gene: TRBD1
CDR3nt: TGTGCCAGCAGTTCGGGACAGGGGAGAAGGTCCTACAATGAGCAGTTCTTC
CDR3aa: CASSSGQGRRSYNEQFF

v_gene: TRBV11-2
j_gene: TRBJ2-5
d_gene: -
CDR3nt: TGTGCCAGCAGCTTAGTTTCCGGGGTAGGCGAGACCCAGTACTTC
CDR3aa: CASSLVSGVGETQYF

v_gene: TRBV18
j_gene: TRBJ2-7
d_gene: -
CDR3nt: TGTGCCAGCGGGAAGGTCGGCGAGCAGTACTTC
CDR3aa: CASGKVGEQYF

v_gene: TRBV29-1
j_gene: TRBJ2-3
d_gene: -
CDR3nt: TGCAGCGTTGATGACGGAAGCACAGATACGCAGTATTTT
CDR3aa: CSVDDGSTDTQYF

v_gene: TRBV7-8
j_gene: TRBJ2-7
d_gene: TRBD2
CDR3nt: TGTGCCAGCAGCTTAGGAAACCATCCGGGGGGGAGGACCTACGAGCAGTACTTC
CDR3aa: CASSLGNHPGGRTYEQYF

v_gene: TRBV18
j_gene: TRBJ1-2
d_gene: -
CDR3nt: TGTGCCAGCTCCCCGACAGAAGCTAACTATGGCTACACCTTC
CDR3aa: CASSPTEANYGYTF

v_gene: TRBV5-1
j_gene: TRBJ2-7
d_gene: -
CDR3nt: TGCGCCAGCAGCTCGGGGGGCGGGGTCGGTGGAACCTACGAGCAGTACTTC
CDR3aa: CASSSGGGVGGTYEQYF

v_gene: TRBV24-1
j_gene: TRBJ1-1
d_gene: TRBD1
CDR3nt: TGTGCCACCAGTGACGGGACAGCTGAAGCTTTCTTT
CDR3aa: CATSDGTAEAFF

v_gene: TRBV7-9
j_gene: TRBJ2-1
d_gene: -
CDR3nt: TGTGCCAGCAGCTTAACCTCCCATGAGCAGTTCTTC
CDR3aa: CASSLTSHEQFF

v_gene: TRBV29-1
j_gene: TRBJ2-3
d_gene: TRBD2
CDR3nt: TGCAGCGTCCATCAGACTAGCGGGGTCGGTCCAGATACGCAGTATTTT
CDR3aa: CSVHQTSGVGPDTQYF

v_gene: TRBV28
j_gene: TRBJ1-2
d_gene: -
CDR3nt: TGTGCCAGCAGTCTGGGGACTAACTATGGCTACACCTTC
CDR3aa: CASSLGTNYGYTF

v_gene: TRBV5-8
j_gene: TRBJ2-1
d_gene: -
CDR3nt: TGTGCCAGCAGCTTGAAGTGGAACAGTTACAATGAGCAGTTCTTC
CDR3aa: CASSLKWNSYNEQFF

v_gene: TRBV28
j_gene: TRBJ1-2
d_gene: -
CDR3nt: TGTGCCAGCAGTTTAAGTATCCAGCACCCTTCCTTC
CDR3aa: CASSLSIQHPSF

v_gene: TRBV27
j_gene: TRBJ1-1
d_gene: -
CDR3nt: TGTGCCAGCAGACTCAAGGGGGGCACTGAAGCTTTCTTT
CDR3aa: CASRLKGGTEAFF

v_gene: TRBV27
j_gene: TRBJ1-2
d_gene: -
CDR3nt: TGTGCCAGCAGTTTAACGGGGGCAAGTAACTATGGCTACACCTTC
CDR3aa: CASSLTGASNYGYTF

v_gene: TRBV2
j_gene: TRBJ2-3
d_gene: TRBD1
CDR3nt: TGTGCCAGCAGTTCCGGGACAGGGGATACAGATACGCAGTATTTT
CDR3aa: CASSSGTGDTDTQYF

v_gene: TRBV5-6
j_gene: TRBJ2-7
d_gene: -
CDR3nt: TGTGCCAGCAGCTTAACAGGGGAGGACGAGCAGTACTTC
CDR3aa: CASSLTGEDEQYF

v_gene: TRBV5-6
j_gene: TRBJ2-3
d_gene: -
CDR3nt: TGTGCCAGCAGCTTGACTAGCTCTTCCACAGATACGCAGTATTTT
CDR3aa: CASSLTSSSTDTQYF

v_gene: TRBV6-5
j_gene: TRBJ2-1
d_gene: -
CDR3nt: TGTGCCAGCACCGGGACGGGCCCCTACAATGAGCAGTTCTTC
CDR3aa: CASTGTGPYNEQFF

v_gene: TRBV2
j_gene: TRBJ2-1
d_gene: TRBD2
CDR3nt: TGTGCCAGCAGTTTTCGCCGGACTAGCGGAGTCAGCAGCACCTACAATGAGCAGTTCTTC
CDR3aa: CASSFRRTSGVSSTYNEQFF

v_gene: TRBV11-2
j_gene: TRBJ1-2
d_gene: -
CDR3nt: TGTGCCAGCAGCCCACCACTTTTTTATGGCTACACCTTC
CDR3aa: CASSPPLFYGYTF

v_gene: TRBV5-6
j_gene: TRBJ1-2
d_gene: -
CDR3nt: TGTGCCAGCAGCTTAGACAGGCACCTCTATGGCTACACCTTC
CDR3aa: CASSLDRHLYGYTF

v_gene: TRBV6-2/TRBV6-3
j_gene: TRBJ1-1
d_gene: -
CDR3nt: TGTGCCAGCAGTTCCCGGGGAACAGCCCCCACTGAAGCTTTCTTT
CDR3aa: CASSSRGTAPTEAFF

v_gene: TRBV2
j_gene: TRBJ1-1
d_gene: -
CDR3nt: TGTGCCAGCAGCCCCGAAGGGGGGCGGCTATCAGCTTTCTTT
CDR3aa: CASSPEGGRLSAFF

v_gene: TRBV6-6
j_gene: TRBJ1-1
d_gene: -
CDR3nt: TGTGCCAGCAGTTACAGGCACCTGAACACTGAAGCTTTCTTT
CDR3aa: CASSYRHLNTEAFF

v_gene: TRBV12-3/TRBV12-4
j_gene: TRBJ1-1
d_gene: -
CDR3nt: TGTGCCAGCAGTTGGTCCTCCACTGAAGCTTTCTTT
CDR3aa: CASSWSSTEAFF

v_gene: TRBV19
j_gene: TRBJ2-5
d_gene: TRBD1
CDR3nt: TGTGCCAGTAGTGACAGGGGGGCGCGGGAGACCCAGTACTTC
CDR3aa: CASSDRGARETQYF

v_gene: TRBV11-2
j_gene: TRBJ2-2
d_gene: TRBD2
CDR3nt: TGTGCCAGCAGCCCCCGGACTAGCGGGGTCGGCGGGGAGCTGTTTTTT
CDR3aa: CASSPRTSGVGGELFF

v_gene: TRBV19
j_gene: TRBJ1-4
d_gene: -
CDR3nt: TGTGCCAGTAGTATGAAGGGGGGAGTAAGGTTTTTT
CDR3aa: CASSMKGGVRFF

v_gene: TRBV6-2/TRBV6-3
j_gene: TRBJ1-1
d_gene: -
CDR3nt: TGTGCCAGCAGCCCCCTTACAATGACGATCGGAGCTTTCTTT
CDR3aa: CASSPLTMTIGAFF

v_gene: TRBV12-3/TRBV12-4
j_gene: TRBJ1-1
d_gene: -
CDR3nt: TGTGCCAGCAGTTCCTTCGGGAGCACTGAAGCTTTCTTT
CDR3aa: CASSSFGSTEAFF

v_gene: TRBV4-1
j_gene: TRBJ1-1
d_gene: -
CDR3nt: TGCGCCAGCAGCCAACCCCCCCGGGGCACTGAAGCTTTCTTT
CDR3aa: CASSQPPRGTEAFF

v_gene: TRBV3-1/TRBV3-2
j_gene: TRBJ2-2
d_gene: -
CDR3nt: TGTGCCAGCAGCCCTTACGCCGGGGAGCTGTTTTTT
CDR3aa: CASSPYAGELFF

v_gene: TRBV12-3/TRBV12-4
j_gene: TRBJ1-2
d_gene: TRBD1
CDR3nt: TGTGCCAGCAGTTCGAGGACAGGGTCCGGCTACACCTTC
CDR3aa: CASSSRTGSGYTF

v_gene: TRBV7-2
j_gene: TRBJ1-1
d_gene: -
CDR3nt: TGTGCCAGCAGGTCAGACAGACAAGAAGCTTTCTTT
CDR3aa: CASRSDRQEAFF

v_gene: TRBV6-5
j_gene: TRBJ1-2
d_gene: -
CDR3nt: TGTGCCAGCAGTGACTCTCTCTTTGGCTACACCTTC
CDR3aa: CASSDSLFGYTF

v_gene: TRBV27
j_gene: TRBJ1-5
d_gene: -
CDR3nt: TGTGCCAGCAGTCCAAACAGGGAATACAATCAGCCCCAGCATTTT
CDR3aa: CASSPNREYNQPQHF

v_gene: TRBV24-1
j_gene: TRBJ2-3
d_gene: TRBD1
CDR3nt: TGTGCCACCAGTGACATGGACAGGGGAGGCACAGATACGCAGTATTTT
CDR3aa: CATSDMDRGGTDTQYF

v_gene: TRBV11-2
j_gene: TRBJ1-5
d_gene: TRBD1
CDR3nt: TGTGCCAGCAGCCCCGGACAGGGCGGCCATCAGCCCCAGCATTTT
CDR3aa: CASSPGQGGHQPQHF

v_gene: TRBV24-1
j_gene: TRBJ2-7
d_gene: TRBD1
CDR3nt: TGTGCCACCAGTGATGGGGGACAGGGGTCCTACGAGCAGTACTTC
CDR3aa: CATSDGGQGSYEQYF

v_gene: TRBV2
j_gene: TRBJ1-2
d_gene: TRBD1
CDR3nt: TGTGCCAGCAGTGAACTAAAAGGGACAGGGAGGTATGGCTACACCTTC
CDR3aa: CASSELKGTGRYGYTF

v_gene: TRBV18
j_gene: TRBJ1-1
d_gene: -
CDR3nt: TGTGCCAGCTCACCTAACACCAGACAGAATGAAGCTTTCTTT
CDR3aa: CASSPNTRQNEAFF

v_gene: TRBV7-9
j_gene: TRBJ2-5
d_gene: -
CDR3nt: TGTGCCAGCAGCTTGGCAAAAAGGAAAGAGACCCAGTACTTC
CDR3aa: CASSLAKRKETQYF

v_gene: TRBV28
j_gene: TRBJ2-3
d_gene: TRBD2
CDR3nt: TGTGCCAGCAGTTTCAGGAGCGGGGGCACAGATACGCAGTATTTT
CDR3aa: CASSFRSGGTDTQYF

v_gene: TRBV5-4
j_gene: TRBJ2-3
d_gene: TRBD1
CDR3nt: TGTGCCAGCAGCTCACGGGACAGGAACACAGATACGCAGTATTTT
CDR3aa: CASSSRDRNTDTQYF

v_gene: TRBV5-6
j_gene: TRBJ1-2
d_gene: -
CDR3nt: TGTGCCAGCAGCTTGGGCAGAGGGGGATATGATGGCTACACCTTC
CDR3aa: CASSLGRGGYDGYTF

v_gene: TRBV29-1
j_gene: TRBJ2-2
d_gene: -
CDR3nt: TGCAGCGTCCGAAGGGGCAACACCGGGGAGCTGTTTTTT
CDR3aa: CSVRRGNTGELFF

v_gene: TRBV27
j_gene: TRBJ1-1
d_gene: TRBD1
CDR3nt: TGTGCCAGCAGTTTGACAGGGGAAGGCGCTGAAGCTTTCTTT
CDR3aa: CASSLTGEGAEAFF

v_gene: TRBV7-2
j_gene: TRBJ1-1
d_gene: -
CDR3nt: TGTGCCAGCAGCCCTAGACAGGCCAACACTGAAGCTTTCTTT
CDR3aa: CASSPRQANTEAFF

v_gene: TRBV6-5
j_gene: TRBJ1-4
d_gene: -
CDR3nt: TGTGCCAGCAGTCACTCGCTTCTACTAGGCAGGGGAAAACTGTTTTTT
CDR3aa: CASSHSLLLGRGKLFF

v_gene: TRBV6-5
j_gene: TRBJ1-2
d_gene: TRBD1
CDR3nt: TGTGCCAGCAGTTACTCGGGACAGGGACCTAACTATGGCTACACCTTC
CDR3aa: CASSYSGQGPNYGYTF

v_gene: TRBV5-6
j_gene: TRBJ1-1
d_gene: -
CDR3nt: TGTGCCAGCAGCCCAATTGACAGTAACACTGAAGCTTTCTTT
CDR3aa: CASSPIDSNTEAFF

v_gene: TRBV4-3
j_gene: TRBJ2-5
d_gene: -
CDR3nt: TGCGCCAGCAGCCAAGATCTGCTAGCTCAAGAGACCCAGTACTTC
CDR3aa: CASSQDLLAQETQYF

v_gene: TRBV15
j_gene: TRBJ2-3
d_gene: -
CDR3nt: TGTGCCACCAGCAGAGGGGACACAGATACGCAGTATTTT
CDR3aa: CATSRGDTDTQYF

v_gene: TRBV2
j_gene: TRBJ1-2
d_gene: TRBD1
CDR3nt: TGTGCCAGCAGTCCCGGGACAGGGCTCTATGGCTACACCTTC
CDR3aa: CASSPGTGLYGYTF

v_gene: TRBV5-1
j_gene: TRBJ2-1
d_gene: TRBD2
CDR3nt: TGCGCCAGCAGCTTGGCCTCGTCTAGCGGGTACAATGAGCAGTTCTTC
CDR3aa: CASSLASSSGYNEQFF

v_gene: TRBV12-3/TRBV12-4
j_gene: TRBJ1-1
d_gene: -
CDR3nt: TGTGCCAGCCGTAGCGTCCTGAACACTGAAGCTTTCTTT
CDR3aa: CASRSVLNTEAFF